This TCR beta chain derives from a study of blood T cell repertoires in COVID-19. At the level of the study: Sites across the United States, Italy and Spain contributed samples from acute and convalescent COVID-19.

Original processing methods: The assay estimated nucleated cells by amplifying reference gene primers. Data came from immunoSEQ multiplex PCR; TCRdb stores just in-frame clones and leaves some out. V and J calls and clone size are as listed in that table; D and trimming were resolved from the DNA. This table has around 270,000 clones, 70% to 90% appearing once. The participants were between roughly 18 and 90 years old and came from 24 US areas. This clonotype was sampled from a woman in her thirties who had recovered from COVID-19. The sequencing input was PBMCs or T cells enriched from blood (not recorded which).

CDR3 bases: TGTGCCAGCAGCGGCTCGGGACTAGCCGCTACAGATACGCAGTATTTT. Its translation: CASSGSGLAATDTQYF. The rearrangement joins TRBV5-4 to TRBJ2-3, with 9 bases fitting TRBD2. Per the germline V gene, CDR1 is SGHNT and CDR2 is YYREEE (reference sequence). V was clipped by 4 bases and J by 3 bases; unmatched bases: 9. CDR3 length: 16 residues.